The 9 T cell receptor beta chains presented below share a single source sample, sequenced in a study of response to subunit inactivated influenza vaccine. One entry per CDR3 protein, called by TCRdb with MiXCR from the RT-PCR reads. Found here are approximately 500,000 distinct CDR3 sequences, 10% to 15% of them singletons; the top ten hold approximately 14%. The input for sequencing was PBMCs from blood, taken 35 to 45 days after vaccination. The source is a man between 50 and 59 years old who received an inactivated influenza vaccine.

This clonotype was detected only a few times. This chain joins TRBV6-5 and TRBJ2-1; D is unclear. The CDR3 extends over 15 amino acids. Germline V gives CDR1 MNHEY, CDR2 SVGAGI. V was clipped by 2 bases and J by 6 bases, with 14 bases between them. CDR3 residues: CASSYTGSSGNEQFF. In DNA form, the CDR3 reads TGTGCCAGCAGTTACACTGGATCCTCCGGCAATGAGCAGTTCTTC.

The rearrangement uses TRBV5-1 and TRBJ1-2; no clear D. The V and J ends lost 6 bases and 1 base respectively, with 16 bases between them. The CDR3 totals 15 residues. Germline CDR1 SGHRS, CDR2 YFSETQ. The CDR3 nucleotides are TGCGCCAGCACGGCAGGAGGGCTCCTTAACTATGGCTACACCTTC. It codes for CASTAGGLLNYGYTF.

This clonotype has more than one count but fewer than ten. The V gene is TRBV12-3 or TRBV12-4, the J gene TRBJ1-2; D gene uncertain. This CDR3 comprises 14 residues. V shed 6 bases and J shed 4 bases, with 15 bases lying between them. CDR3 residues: CASSPQRASYGYTF. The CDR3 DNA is TGTGCCAGCAGCCCACAGAGAGCCTCCTATGGCTACACCTTC.

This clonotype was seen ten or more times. The CDR3 sequence is CASRSGTGSNTGELFF. For the CDR3, the DNA is TGTGCCAGCAGATCCGGGACAGGGTCGAACACCGGGGAGCTGTTTTTT. V is TRBV12-3 or TRBV12-4 and J is TRBJ2-2, with 9 positions matching TRBD1. V shed 6 bases, J shed 0 bases, and the junction held 5 bases outside the gene matches. The CDR3 is 16 amino acids.

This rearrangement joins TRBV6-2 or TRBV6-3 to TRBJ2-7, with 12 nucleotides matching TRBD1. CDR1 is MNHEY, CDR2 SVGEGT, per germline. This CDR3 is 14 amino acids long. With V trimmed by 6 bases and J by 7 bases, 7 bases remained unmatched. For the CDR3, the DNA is TGTGCCAGCAGCCCCTGGGACAGGGGGCGTGAGCAGTACTTC. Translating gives CASSPWDRGREQYF.

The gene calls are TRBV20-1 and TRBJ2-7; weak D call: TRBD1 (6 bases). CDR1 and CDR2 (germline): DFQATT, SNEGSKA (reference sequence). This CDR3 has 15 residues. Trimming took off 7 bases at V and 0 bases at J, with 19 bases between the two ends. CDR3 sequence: CSGRSGDKSSYEQYF. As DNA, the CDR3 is TGCAGTGGCAGGTCAGGGGATAAAAGCTCCTACGAGCAGTACTTC.

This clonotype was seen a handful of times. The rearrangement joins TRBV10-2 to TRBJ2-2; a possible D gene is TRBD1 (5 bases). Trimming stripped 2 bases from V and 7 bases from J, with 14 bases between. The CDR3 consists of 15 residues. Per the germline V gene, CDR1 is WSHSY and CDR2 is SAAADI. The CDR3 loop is CASSEAAGLSGELFF. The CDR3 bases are TGCGCCAGCAGTGAGGCAGCAGGGCTTAGCGGGGAGCTGTTTTTT.

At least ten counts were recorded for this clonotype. CDR3 region: CSAALTGANYGYTF. The CDR3 DNA sequence: TGCAGTGCCGCACTGACAGGGGCAAACTATGGCTACACCTTC. The chain has TRBV20-1 and TRBJ1-2; 8 bases match TRBD1. Trimming cost V 6 bases and J 2 bases; bases outside gene matches: 8. Germline loops: CDR1 DFQATT, CDR2 SNEGSKA (reference sequence). The CDR3 spans 14 residues.

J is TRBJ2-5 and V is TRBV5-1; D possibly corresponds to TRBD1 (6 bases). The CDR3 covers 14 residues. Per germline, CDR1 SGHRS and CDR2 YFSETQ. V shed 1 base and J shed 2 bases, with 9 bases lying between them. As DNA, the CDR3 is TGCGCCAGCAGCTTGCCACAGGGACAAGAGACCCAGTACTTC. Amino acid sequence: CASSLPQGQETQYF.